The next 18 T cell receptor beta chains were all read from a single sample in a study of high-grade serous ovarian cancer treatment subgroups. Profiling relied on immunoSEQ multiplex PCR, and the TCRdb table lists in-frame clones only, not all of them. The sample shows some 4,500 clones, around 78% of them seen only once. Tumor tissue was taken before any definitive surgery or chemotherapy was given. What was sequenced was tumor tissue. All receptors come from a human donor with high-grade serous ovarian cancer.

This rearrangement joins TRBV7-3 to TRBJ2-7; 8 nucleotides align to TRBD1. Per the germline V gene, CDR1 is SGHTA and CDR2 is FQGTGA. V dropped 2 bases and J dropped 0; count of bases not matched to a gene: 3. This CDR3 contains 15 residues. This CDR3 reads CASSLGDRSSYEQYF. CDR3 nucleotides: TGTGCCAGCAGCTTAGGGGACAGGAGCTCCTACGAGCAGTACTTC.

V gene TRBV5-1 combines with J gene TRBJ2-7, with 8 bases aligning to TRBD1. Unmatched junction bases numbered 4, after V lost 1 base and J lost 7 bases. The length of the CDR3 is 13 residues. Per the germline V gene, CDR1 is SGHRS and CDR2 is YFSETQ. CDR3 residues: CASSLTGGWEQYF. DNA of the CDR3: TGCGCCAGCAGCTTGACAGGGGGATGGGAGCAGTACTTC. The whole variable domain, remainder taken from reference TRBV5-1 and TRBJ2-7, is KAGVTQTPRYLIKTRGQQVTLSCSPISGHRSVSWYQQTPGQGLQFLFEYFSETQRNKGNFPGRFSGRQFSNSRSEMNVSTLELGDSALYLCASSLTGGWEQYFGPGTRLTVT.

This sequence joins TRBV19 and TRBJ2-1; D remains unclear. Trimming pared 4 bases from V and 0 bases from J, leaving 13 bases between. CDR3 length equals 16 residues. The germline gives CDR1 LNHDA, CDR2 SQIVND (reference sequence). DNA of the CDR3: TGTGCCAGTAGTAAATGGCAGGCTAGCTCCTACAATGAGCAGTTCTTC. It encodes CASSKWQASSYNEQFF.

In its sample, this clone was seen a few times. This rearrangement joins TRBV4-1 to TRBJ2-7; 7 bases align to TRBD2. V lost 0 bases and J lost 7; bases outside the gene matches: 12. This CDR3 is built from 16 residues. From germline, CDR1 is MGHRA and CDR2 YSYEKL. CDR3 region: CASSQEGGRRPLEQYF. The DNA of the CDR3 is TGCGCCAGCAGCCAAGAGGGAGGGAGGCGGCCCTTGGAGCAGTACTTC.

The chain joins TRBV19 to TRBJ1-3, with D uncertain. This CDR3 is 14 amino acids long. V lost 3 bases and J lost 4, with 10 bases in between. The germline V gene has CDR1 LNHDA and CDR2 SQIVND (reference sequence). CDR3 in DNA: TGTGCCAGTAGTATTTATCTGTTCGGAAACACCATATATTTT. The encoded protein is CASSIYLFGNTIYF.

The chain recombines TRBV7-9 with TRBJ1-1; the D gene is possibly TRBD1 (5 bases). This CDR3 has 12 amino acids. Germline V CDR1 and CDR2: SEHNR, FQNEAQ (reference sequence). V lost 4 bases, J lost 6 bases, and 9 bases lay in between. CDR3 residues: CASSWDRPEAFF. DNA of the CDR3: TGTGCCAGCAGCTGGGACCGCCCTGAAGCTTTCTTT.

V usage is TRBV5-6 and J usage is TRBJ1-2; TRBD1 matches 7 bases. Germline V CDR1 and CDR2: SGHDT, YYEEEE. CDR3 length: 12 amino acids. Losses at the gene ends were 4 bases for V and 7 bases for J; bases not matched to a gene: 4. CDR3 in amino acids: CASSLRGFGYTF. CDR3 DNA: TGTGCCAGCAGCCTCAGGGGGTTTGGCTACACCTTC. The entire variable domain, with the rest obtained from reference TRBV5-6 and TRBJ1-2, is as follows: DAGVTQSPTHLIKTRGQQVTLRCSPKSGHDTVSWYQQALGQGPQFIFQYYEEEERQRGNFPDRFSGHQFPNYSSELNVNALLLGDSALYLCASSLRGFGYTFGSGTRLTVV.

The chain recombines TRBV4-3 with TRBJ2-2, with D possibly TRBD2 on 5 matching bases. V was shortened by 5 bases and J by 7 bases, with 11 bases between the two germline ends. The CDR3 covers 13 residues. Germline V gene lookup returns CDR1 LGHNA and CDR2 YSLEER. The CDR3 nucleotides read TGCGCCAGCAGCTCCTGGACTGACGGGGAGCTGTTTTTT. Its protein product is CASSSWTDGELFF.

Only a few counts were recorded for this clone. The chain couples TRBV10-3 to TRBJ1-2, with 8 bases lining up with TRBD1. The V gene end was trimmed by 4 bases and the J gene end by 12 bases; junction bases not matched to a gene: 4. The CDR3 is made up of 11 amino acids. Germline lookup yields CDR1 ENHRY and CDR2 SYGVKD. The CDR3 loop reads CAISGDRHHTF. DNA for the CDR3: TGTGCCATCAGTGGGGACAGGCATCACACCTTC.

In DNA form, the CDR3 reads TGTGCCAGCACTACCTTCGGGCAGAACTATGGCTACACCTTC. This encodes CASTTFGQNYGYTF. The chain joins TRBV6-6 to TRBJ1-2, with D unclear. The CDR3 runs to 14 residues. The V and J ends lost 7 bases and 2 bases respectively, with 14 bases between them. CDR1 and CDR2 from the germline V gene are MNHNY and SVGAGI (reference sequence).

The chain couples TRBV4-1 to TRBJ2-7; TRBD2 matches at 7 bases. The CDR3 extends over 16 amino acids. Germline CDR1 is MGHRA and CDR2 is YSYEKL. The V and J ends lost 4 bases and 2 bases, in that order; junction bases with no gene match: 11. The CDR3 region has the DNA TGCGCCAGCAGCCCAGACAGCGGGGTCATAACCTACGAGCAGTACTTC. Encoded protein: CASSPDSGVITYEQYF.

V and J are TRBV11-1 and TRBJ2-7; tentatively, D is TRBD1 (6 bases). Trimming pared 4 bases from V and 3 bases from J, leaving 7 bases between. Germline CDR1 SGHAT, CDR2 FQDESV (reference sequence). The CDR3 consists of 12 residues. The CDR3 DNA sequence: TGTGCCAGCAGCTCAGGGGTCTACGAGCAGTACTTC. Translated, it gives CASSSGVYEQYF.

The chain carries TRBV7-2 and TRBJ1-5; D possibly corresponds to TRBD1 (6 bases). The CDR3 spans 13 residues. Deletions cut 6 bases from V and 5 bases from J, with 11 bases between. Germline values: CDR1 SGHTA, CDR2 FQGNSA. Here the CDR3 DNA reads TGTGCCAGCAGATTACAGGGCGATCAGCCCCAGCATTTT. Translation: CASRLQGDQPQHF.

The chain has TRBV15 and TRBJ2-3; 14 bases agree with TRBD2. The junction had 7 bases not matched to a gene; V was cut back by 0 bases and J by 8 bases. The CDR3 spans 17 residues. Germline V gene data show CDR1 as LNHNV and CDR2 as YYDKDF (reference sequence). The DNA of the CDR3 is TGTGCCACCAGCAGAGATCGGACTAGCGGGGGGCTAGGTACGCAGTATTTT. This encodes CATSRDRTSGGLGTQYF.

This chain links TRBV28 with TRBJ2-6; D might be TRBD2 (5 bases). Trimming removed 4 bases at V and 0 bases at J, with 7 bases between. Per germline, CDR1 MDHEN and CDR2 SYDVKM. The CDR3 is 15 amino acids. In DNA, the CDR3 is TGTGCCAGCAGTTATGGGAGCTCTGGGGCCAACGTCCTGACTTTC. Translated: CASSYGSSGANVLTF.

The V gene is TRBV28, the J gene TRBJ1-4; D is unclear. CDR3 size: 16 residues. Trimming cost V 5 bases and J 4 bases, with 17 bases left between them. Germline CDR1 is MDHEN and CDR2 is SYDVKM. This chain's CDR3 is CASSRRRPGLNEKLFF. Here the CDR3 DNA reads TGTGCCAGCAGTCGACGGCGGCCAGGACTTAATGAAAAACTGTTTTTT. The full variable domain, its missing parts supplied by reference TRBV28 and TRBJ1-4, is DVKVTQSSRYLVKRTGEKVFLECVQDMDHENMFWYRQDPGLGLRLIYFSYDVKMKEKGDIPEGYSVSREKKERFSLILESASTNQTSMYLCASSRRRPGLNEKLFFGSGTQLSVL.

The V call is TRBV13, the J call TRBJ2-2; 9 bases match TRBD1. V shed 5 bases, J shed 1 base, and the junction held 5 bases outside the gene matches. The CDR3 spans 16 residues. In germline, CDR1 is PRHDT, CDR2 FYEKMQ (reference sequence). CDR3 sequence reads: CASSMDRGENTGELFF. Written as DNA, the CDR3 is TGTGCCAGCAGCATGGACAGGGGCGAGAACACCGGGGAGCTGTTTTTT.

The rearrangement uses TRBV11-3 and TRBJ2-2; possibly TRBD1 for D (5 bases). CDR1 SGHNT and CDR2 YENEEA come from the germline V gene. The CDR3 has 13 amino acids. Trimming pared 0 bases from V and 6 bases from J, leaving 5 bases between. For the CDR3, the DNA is TGTGCCAGCAGCTTAGAAGGGGCCGGGGAGCTGTTTTTT. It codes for CASSLEGAGELFF. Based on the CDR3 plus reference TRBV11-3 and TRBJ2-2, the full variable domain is EAGVVQSPRYKIIEKKQPVAFWCNPISGHNTLYWYLQNLGQGPELLIRYENEEAVDDSQLPKDRFSAERLKGVDSTLKIQPAELGDSAVYLCASSLEGAGELFFGEGSRLTVL.